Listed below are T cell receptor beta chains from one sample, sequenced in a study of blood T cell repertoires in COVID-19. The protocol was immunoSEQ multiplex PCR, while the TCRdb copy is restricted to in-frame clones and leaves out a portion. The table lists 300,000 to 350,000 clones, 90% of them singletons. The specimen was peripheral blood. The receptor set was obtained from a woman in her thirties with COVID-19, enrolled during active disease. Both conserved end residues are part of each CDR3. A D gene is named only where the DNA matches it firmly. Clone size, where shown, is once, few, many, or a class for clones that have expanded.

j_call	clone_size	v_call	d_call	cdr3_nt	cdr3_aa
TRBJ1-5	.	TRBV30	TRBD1	TGTGCCTGGAGTCCCTTGGACAGGGAGAGTCAGCCCCAGCATTTT	CAWSPLDRESQPQHF
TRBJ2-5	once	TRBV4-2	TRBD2	TGTGCCAGCAGCCAAGCGACTAGCGGGAGGCAAGAGACCCAGTACTTC	CASSQATSGRQETQYF
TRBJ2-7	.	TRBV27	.	TGTGCCACTGCACACTCCTACGAGCAGTACTTC	CATAHSYEQYF
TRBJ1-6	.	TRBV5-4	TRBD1	TGTGCCAGCAGCTCACCCCAGGTAGGGGGCGCAAGGTCACCCCTCCACTTT	CASSSPQVGGARSPLHF
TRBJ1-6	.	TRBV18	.	TGTGCCAGCTCGGGGGGACTGAATTCACCCCTCCACTTT	CASSGGLNSPLHF
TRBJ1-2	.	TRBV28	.	TGTGCCAGCACACTGTTACTGGGCCTAGCGGATGGCTACACCTTC	CASTLLLGLADGYTF
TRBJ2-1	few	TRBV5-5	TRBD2	TGTGCCAGCAGACCTAGCGGGAGCCGGTTCAATGAGCAGTTCTTC	CASRPSGSRFNEQFF
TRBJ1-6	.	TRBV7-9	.	TGTGCCAGCAGCTTAGTTGGGGCCAGTCATAATTCACCCCTCCACTTT	CASSLVGASHNSPLHF
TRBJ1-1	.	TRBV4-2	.	TGTGCCAGCAGCCGGAAGCAGGGTAGATCTTGGAACACTGAAGCTTTCTTT	CASSRKQGRSWNTEAFF
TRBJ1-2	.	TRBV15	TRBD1	TGTGCCACCAGCAGAGCCGCGGGACAGGCTTCAGCTGGCTACACCTTC	CATSRAAGQASAGYTF
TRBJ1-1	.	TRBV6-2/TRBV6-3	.	TGTGCCAGCAGTTCCCGGGGATCGGTGACTGAAGCTTTCTTT	CASSSRGSVTEAFF
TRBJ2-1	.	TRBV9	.	TGTGCCAGCAGCGCCAGCTACAATGAGCAGTTCTTC	CASSASYNEQFF
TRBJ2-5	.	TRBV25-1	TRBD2	TGTGCCAGCAGTGAAAGCGGGGGACAAGAGACCCAGTACTTC	CASSESGGQETQYF
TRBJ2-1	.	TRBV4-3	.	TGCGCCAGCAGCCAAGGAGATGAGCAGTTCTTC	CASSQGDEQFF
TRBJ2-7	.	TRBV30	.	TGTGCCTGGAGTGTACGTAGAGCCTTCCTCTACGAGCAGTACTTC	CAWSVRRAFLYEQYF
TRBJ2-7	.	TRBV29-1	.	TGCAGCGTTCGGGCGAGGGTGGGGTCCTACGAGCAGTACTTC	CSVRARVGSYEQYF
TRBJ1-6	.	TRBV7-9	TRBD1	TGTGCCAGCAGCTCCCCCACCGGGACAGGGTTCTTACCCCTCCACTTT	CASSSPTGTGFLPLHF
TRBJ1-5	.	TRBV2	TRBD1	TGTGCCAGCAGTGACGCCGGGACAGGGCTGAGCAATCAGCCCCAGCATTTT	CASSDAGTGLSNQPQHF
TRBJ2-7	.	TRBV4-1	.	TGCGCCAGCAGCCAAGACAGAACCTACGAGCAGTACTTC	CASSQDRTYEQYF
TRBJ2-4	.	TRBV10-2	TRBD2	TGCGCCAGCCGCCCGCCCCAGACTAGCGGGAGAGGAGACATTCAGTACTTC	CASRPPQTSGRGDIQYF
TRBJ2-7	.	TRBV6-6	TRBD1	TGTGCCAGCAGGACACAGGGGAACGAGCAGTACTTC	CASRTQGNEQYF
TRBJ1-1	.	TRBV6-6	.	TGTGCCAGCAGTCCAGGGCCGAACACTGAAGCTTTCTTT	CASSPGPNTEAFF
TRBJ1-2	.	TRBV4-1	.	TGCGCCAGCAGCCAAGAAGGTGTCAGGAACTATGGCTACACCTTC	CASSQEGVRNYGYTF
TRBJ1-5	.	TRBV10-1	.	TGCGCCAGCAGTGAGGGGCAACCTGGTCAGCCCCAGCATTTT	CASSEGQPGQPQHF
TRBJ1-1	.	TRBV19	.	TGTGCCAGTAGTATTTTTGACAGAGCGAACACTGAAGCTTTCTTT	CASSIFDRANTEAFF
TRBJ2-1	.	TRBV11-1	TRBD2	TGTGCCAGCAGCTTTGCGGGAGGGCCCTACAATGAGCAGTTCTTC	CASSFAGGPYNEQFF
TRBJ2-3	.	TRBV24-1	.	TGTGCCACCAGTGATCCGGGACTTAACACAGATACGCAGTATTTT	CATSDPGLNTDTQYF
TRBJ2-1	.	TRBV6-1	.	TGTGCCAGCAGTGACAAGGAGTACAATGAGCAGTTCTTC	CASSDKEYNEQFF
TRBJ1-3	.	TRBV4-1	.	TGCGCCAGCAGGGATAACGACAGGTCCGGAAACACCATATATTTT	CASRDNDRSGNTIYF
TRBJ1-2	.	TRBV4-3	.	TGCGCCAGCAGCCAAGGAGCAGGAGGGAGGTATGGCTACACCTTC	CASSQGAGGRYGYTF
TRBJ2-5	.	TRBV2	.	TGTGCCAGCAGTGTTAAGACAGGCCAAGGGACCCAGTACTTC	CASSVKTGQGTQYF
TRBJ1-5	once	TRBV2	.	TGTGCCAGCAGTGGAGACGGAGGCAATCAGCCCCAGCATTTT	CASSGDGGNQPQHF
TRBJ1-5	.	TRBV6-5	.	TGTGCCAGCAGTTCTCAAGGGGCCAATCAGCCCCAGCATTTT	CASSSQGANQPQHF
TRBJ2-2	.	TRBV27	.	TGTGCCAGCAGTTTATTATTCGGGAACACCGGGGAGCTGTTTTTT	CASSLLFGNTGELFF
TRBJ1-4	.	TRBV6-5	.	TGTGCCAGCAGCCAGGACAGAGATGAAAAACTGTTTTTT	CASSQDRDEKLFF
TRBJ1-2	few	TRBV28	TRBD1	TGTGCCAGCAGTTTAGGGTTCGGACAGGGGGCGCGAGGCTACACCTTC	CASSLGFGQGARGYTF
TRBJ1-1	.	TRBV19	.	TGTGCCAGTAGTATACCCGGGAGTGAAGCTTTCTTT	CASSIPGSEAFF
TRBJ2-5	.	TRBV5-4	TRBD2	TGTGCCAGCAGGCCAGGACTAGCGGGAGAGGAGACCCAGTACTTC	CASRPGLAGEETQYF
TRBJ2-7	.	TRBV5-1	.	TGCGCCAGCAGCTACTCGGGGGTACGCGAGCAGTACTTC	CASSYSGVREQYF
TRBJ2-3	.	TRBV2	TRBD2	TGTGCCAGCAGCCCCGGGACTAGAAAGAGAGGGGCAGATACGCAGTATTTT	CASSPGTRKRGADTQYF
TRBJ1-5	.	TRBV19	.	TGTGCCGTTGGACTGACACTCAATCAGCCCCAGCATTTT	CAVGLTLNQPQHF
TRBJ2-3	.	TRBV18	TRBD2	TGTGCCAGCTCAACGGGACTAGCGGGAGTGGATACGCAGTATTTT	CASSTGLAGVDTQYF
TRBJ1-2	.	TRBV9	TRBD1	TGTGCCAGCAGCAGCCCCAGGGGGCGCGACTATGGCTACACCTTC	CASSSPRGRDYGYTF
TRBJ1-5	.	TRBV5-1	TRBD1	TGCGCCAGCAGCCCCGGGACAGACAATCAGCCCCAGCATTTT	CASSPGTDNQPQHF